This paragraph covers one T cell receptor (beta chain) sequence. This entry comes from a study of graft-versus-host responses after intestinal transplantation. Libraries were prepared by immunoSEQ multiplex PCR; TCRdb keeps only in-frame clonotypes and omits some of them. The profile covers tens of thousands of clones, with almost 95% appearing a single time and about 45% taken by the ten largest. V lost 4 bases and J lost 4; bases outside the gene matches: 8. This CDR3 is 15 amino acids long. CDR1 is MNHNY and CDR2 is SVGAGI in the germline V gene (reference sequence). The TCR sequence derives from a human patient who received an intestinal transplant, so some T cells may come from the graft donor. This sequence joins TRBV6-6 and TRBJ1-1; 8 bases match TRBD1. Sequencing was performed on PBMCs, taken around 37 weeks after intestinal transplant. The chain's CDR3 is CASSSRTGRITEAFF. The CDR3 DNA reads TGTGCCAGCAGTTCCAGGACAGGGAGGATCACTGAAGCTTTCTTT.